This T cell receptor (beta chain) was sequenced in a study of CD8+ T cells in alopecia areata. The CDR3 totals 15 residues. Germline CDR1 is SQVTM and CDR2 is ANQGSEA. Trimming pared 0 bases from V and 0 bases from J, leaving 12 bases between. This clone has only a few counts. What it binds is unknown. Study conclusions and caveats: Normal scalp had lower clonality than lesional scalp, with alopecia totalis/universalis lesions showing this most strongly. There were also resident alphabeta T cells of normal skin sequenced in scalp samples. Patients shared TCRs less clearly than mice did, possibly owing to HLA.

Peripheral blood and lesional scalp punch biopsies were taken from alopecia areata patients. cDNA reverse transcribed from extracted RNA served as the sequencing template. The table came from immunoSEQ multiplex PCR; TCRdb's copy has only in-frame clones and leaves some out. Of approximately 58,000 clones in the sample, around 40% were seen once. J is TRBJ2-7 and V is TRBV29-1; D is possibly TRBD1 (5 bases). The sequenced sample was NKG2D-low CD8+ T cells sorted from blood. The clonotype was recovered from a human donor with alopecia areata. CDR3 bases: TGCAGCGTTGAAGAGGGGCAGAGTAACTCCTACGAGCAGTACTTC. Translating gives CSVEEGQSNSYEQYF.